This T cell receptor (beta chain) was observed in a study of blood T cell repertoires in COVID-19. The germline V gene encodes CDR1 SGHAT and CDR2 FQNNGV. The CDR3 extends over 15 amino acids. V gave up 5 bases and J gave up 2 bases, with 12 bases separating them. Original methodology: Estimated nucleated cell counts came from reference gene primer amplification. Sequencing used immunoSEQ multiplex PCR; TCRdb keeps in-frame clones, though not all of them. V and J calls plus clone size are reproduced from that table; the DNA served to infer D and trimming. The sample yields fewer than 250,000 clones, 70% to 90% seen once.

The sequenced material came from PBMCs or T cells enriched from blood (not recorded which). The chain has TRBV11-2 and TRBJ2-2, with D tentatively TRBD1 (6 bases). This sequence originates from a woman under 30 who had recovered from COVID-19. CDR3 region: CASSPGQLNTGELFF. In DNA, the CDR3 is TGTGCCAGCAGCCCCGGACAGCTAAACACCGGGGAGCTGTTTTTT.